This T cell receptor beta chain was observed in a study of blood T cell repertoires in COVID-19. Overall study: There were acute and convalescent COVID-19 samples, and they came from the United States, Italy and Spain.

Germline CDR1 reads SGHDT; CDR2 reads YYEEEE. Trimming shortened V by 0 bases and J by 2 bases, and 14 bases separated the two germline ends. The CDR3 length is 16 residues. As originally analysed: Amplification from reference gene primers served as the basis for estimated nucleated cell counts. Using immunoSEQ multiplex PCR, the repertoire was profiled, and TCRdb retains in-frame clones only, with some absent. D and trimming come from the DNA, and the V and J calls and clone size come from that table. The sample consists of about 130,000 clones, roughly 80% of them appearing once. This receptor was identified in a woman at least 80 years old with acute or convalescent COVID-19. Sequencing was done on a sample of peripheral blood. This chain joins TRBV5-6 and TRBJ1-2, with no clear D. Written as DNA, the CDR3 is TGTGCCAGCAGCTTGGTTTTCAGGAAAGAAAACTATGGCTACACCTTC. Translating gives CASSLVFRKENYGYTF. Full variable domain (rest looked up from reference TRBV5-6 and TRBJ1-2): DAGVTQSPTHLIKTRGQQVTLRCSPKSGHDTVSWYQQALGQGPQFIFQYYEEEERQRGNFPDRFSGHQFPNYSSELNVNALLLGDSALYLCASSLVFRKENYGYTFGSGTRLTVV.